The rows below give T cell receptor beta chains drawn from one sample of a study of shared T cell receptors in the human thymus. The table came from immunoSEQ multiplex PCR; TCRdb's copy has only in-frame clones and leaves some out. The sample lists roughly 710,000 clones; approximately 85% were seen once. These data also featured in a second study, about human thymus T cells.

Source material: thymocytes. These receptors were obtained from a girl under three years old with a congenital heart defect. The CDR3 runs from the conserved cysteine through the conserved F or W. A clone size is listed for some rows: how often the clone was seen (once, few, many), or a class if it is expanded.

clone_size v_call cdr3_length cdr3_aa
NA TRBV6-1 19 CASSEALGGGILAKNIQYF
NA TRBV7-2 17 CASSLAQEEGTNYGYTF
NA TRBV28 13 CASSLCEGGGAFF
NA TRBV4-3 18 CASSHTHPGTGGFSPLHF
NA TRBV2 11 CASSRRTEAFF
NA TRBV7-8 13 CASSLTVYNEQFF
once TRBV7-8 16 CASSLASGGLAQPQHF
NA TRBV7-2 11 CASSFRETQYF
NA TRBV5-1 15 CASSPGTGFNYGYTF
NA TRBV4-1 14 CASSLPQREDTQYF
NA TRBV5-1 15 CASSPGQVGGETQYF
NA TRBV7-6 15 CASSLDLESSYEQYF
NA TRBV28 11 CATRGCTEAFF